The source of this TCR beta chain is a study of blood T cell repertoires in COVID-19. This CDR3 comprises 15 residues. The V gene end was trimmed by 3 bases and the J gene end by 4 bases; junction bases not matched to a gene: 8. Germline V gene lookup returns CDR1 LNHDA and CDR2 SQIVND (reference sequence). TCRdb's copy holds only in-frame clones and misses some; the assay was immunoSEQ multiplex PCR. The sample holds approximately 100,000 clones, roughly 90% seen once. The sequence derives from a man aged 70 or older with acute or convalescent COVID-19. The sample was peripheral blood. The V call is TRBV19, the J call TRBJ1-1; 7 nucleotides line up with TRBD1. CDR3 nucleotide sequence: TGTGCCAGTAGTATCGGACAGGCAGGGCGCACTGAAGCTTTCTTT. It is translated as CASSIGQAGRTEAFF.